Each of the 17 T cell receptor beta chains below was sequenced from the same sample in a study of CD8 T cells in ankylosing spondylitis (dated by TCRdb to between 2016 and 2019). General conclusions and limits of the study: A TCR beta motif made up of several highly homologous amino acid variants appeared to be characteristic of blood from ankylosing spondylitis patients.

Libraries were made using 5' RACE. This sample was sequenced with an Illumina HiSeq 2500. In TCRdb, the public reads were trimmed at Q25 with fastp and aligned with MiXCR, with productive beta chains retained. Rows matching on CDR3 protein sequence are summarized as one entry with the most common DNA and genes. Counted in this sample were around 91,000 distinct CDR3 sequences; roughly 10% of them appeared once. The ten most abundant clones make up 25% to 35% of the sample. Their specific antigens are unknown. Sequencing was done on a sample of blood, either unsorted or a sorted T cell fraction (not recorded which). The receptors shown here come from a male donor with ankylosing spondylitis.

There are a few counts of this clonotype. This sequence joins TRBV2 and TRBJ2-1; no clear D. This CDR3 is built from 13 residues. Between the trimmed V and J ends, which lost 1 base and 4 bases, there was a span of 5 bases. The germline V gene encodes CDR1 SNHLY and CDR2 FYNNEI. As DNA, the CDR3 is TGTGCCAGCAGTGAAGAGGCGTACAATGAGCAGTTCTTC. This codes for CASSEEAYNEQFF.

This clonotype was seen many times. The J gene is TRBJ2-7, the V gene TRBV20-1; 10 bases match TRBD2. Trimming at V came to 0 bases and at J to 2 bases, leaving 4 bases not matched to a gene. The germline CDR1 and CDR2 sequences are DFQATT and SNEGSKA (reference sequence). The CDR3 length is 15 residues. The CDR3 protein is CSARDSSGSPYEQYF. CDR3 DNA sequence: TGCAGTGCTAGAGATTCTAGCGGGAGTCCCTACGAGCAGTACTTC.

This clonotype was seen many times. V and J are TRBV12-3 or TRBV12-4 and TRBJ2-1; D gene uncertain. The CDR3 has 13 residues. Trimming left V 1 base short and J 8 bases short, with 9 bases between. The CDR3 bases are TGTGCCAGCAGTTTAGGGCTCCCTGATGAGCAGTTCTTC. As protein: CASSLGLPDEQFF.

This clonotype appeared a few times. V is TRBV12-3 or TRBV12-4 and J is TRBJ2-3; possible D gene TRBD1, 5 bases. The CDR3 runs 16 residues. Between the trimmed V and J ends, which lost 3 bases and 0 bases, there was a span of 13 bases. The chain's CDR3 is CASSFLLQGSTDTQYF. The CDR3 coding sequence is TGTGCCAGCAGTTTTCTCCTGCAGGGAAGCACAGATACGCAGTATTTT.

The rearrangement uses TRBV5-8 and TRBJ2-3, with 9 bases fitting TRBD2. Germline V lookup: CDR1 SGHTS, CDR2 YDEGEE. V trimming: 3 bases; J trimming: 1 base; junction bases outside the gene matches: 3. This CDR3 has 15 residues. The CDR3 DNA is TGTGCCAGCAGCTCGACTAGCGGACGCACAGATACGCAGTATTTT. Its translation: CASSSTSGRTDTQYF.

This clonotype was counted at least ten times. V and J are TRBV30 and TRBJ2-1; TRBD2 matches at 7 bases. The CDR3 has 12 amino acids. V dropped 3 bases and J dropped 6; count of bases not matched to a gene: 2. Germline loops: CDR1 GTSNPN, CDR2 SVGIG (reference sequence). DNA for the CDR3: TGTGCCTGGAGGGGAGGGAGCAATGAGCAGTTCTTC. This gives the protein CAWRGGSNEQFF.

This clonotype occurred many times. The rearrangement joins TRBV5-6 to TRBJ2-7; D gene ambiguous. The CDR3 has 13 residues. The ends were cut back, 0 bases at V and 6 bases at J, with 10 bases in the middle. In germline, CDR1 is SGHDT, CDR2 YYEEEE. CDR3 in amino acids: CASSLGTRSEQYF. In nucleotides, the CDR3 is TGTGCCAGCAGCTTGGGAACGCGCTCCGAGCAGTACTTC.

This clonotype came up many times. The chain is built from TRBV7-9 and TRBJ2-7; 7 positions match TRBD2. The CDR3 has 15 amino acids. CDR1 is SEHNR, CDR2 FQNEAQ, per germline (reference sequence). The trim removed 2 bases at V and 2 bases at J, leaving 6 bases unmatched. CDR3 DNA sequence: TGTGCCAGCAGCTTACCAGCGGGAATTACCTACGAGCAGTACTTC. This encodes CASSLPAGITYEQYF. The variable domain in full, completed from reference TRBV7-9 and TRBJ2-7, reads DTGVSQNPRHKITKRGQNVTFRCDPISEHNRLYWYRQTLGQGPEFLTYFQNEAQLEKSRLLSDRFSAERPKGSFSTLEIQRTEQGDSAMYLCASSLPAGITYEQYFGPGTRLTVT.

The chain links TRBV6-5 to TRBJ1-1; perhaps TRBD1 as D (5 bases). Germline assignment: CDR1 MNHEY and CDR2 SVGAGI. Trimming took off 0 bases at V and 0 bases at J, with 8 bases between the two ends. CDR3 length: 15 residues. The CDR3 sequence is CASSYSRGMNTEAFF. In DNA, the CDR3 is TGTGCCAGCAGTTACTCCCGGGGGATGAACACTGAAGCTTTCTTT.

The rearrangement links TRBV14 to TRBJ2-7, with a possible D match to TRBD1 (5 bases). CDR1 and CDR2 from the germline V gene are SGHDN and FVKESK. The CDR3 is made up of 15 amino acids. V was shortened by 1 base and J by 0 bases, with 10 bases between the two germline ends. CDR3 protein: CASSQVRQHSYEQYV. The CDR3, as DNA: TGTGCCAGCAGCCAAGTACGACAGCACTCCTACGAGCAGTACGTC.

This clonotype was observed many times. The V and J genes are TRBV20-1 and TRBJ2-7; D not resolved. V lost 0 bases and J lost 4, with 10 bases in between. The CDR3 is 13 amino acids. Germline CDR1 DFQATT, CDR2 SNEGSKA (reference sequence). CDR3 DNA: TGCAGTGCTAGAGATGGCCGTCAATACGAGCAGTACTTC. Translated, it gives CSARDGRQYEQYF.

The table lists this clonotype with many counts. The V gene is TRBV6-2 or TRBV6-3, the J gene TRBJ2-2; 10 positions agree with TRBD2. Losses at the gene ends were 0 bases for V and 7 bases for J; bases not matched to a gene: 8. CDR1 and CDR2 (germline): MNHEY, SVGEGT. The CDR3 loop spans 17 amino acids. CDR3: CASSYSSSGSVNGELFF. The CDR3 region has the DNA TGTGCCAGCAGTTACTCCTCTAGCGGGAGTGTGAACGGGGAGCTGTTTTTT.

This clonotype was seen a handful of times. This chain joins TRBV2 and TRBJ2-7; D may be TRBD2 (5 bases). Trimming cost V 2 bases and J 2 bases, with 13 bases left between them. The CDR3 loop spans 15 amino acids. Germline CDR1 SNHLY, CDR2 FYNNEI. CDR3 sequence reads: CASSERPTSPYEQYF. The DNA for the CDR3 is TGTGCCAGCAGTGAACGGCCTACTAGTCCCTACGAGCAGTACTTC.

This clonotype appeared a few times. This rearrangement joins TRBV7-9 to TRBJ1-5; 7 bases match TRBD1. This CDR3 has 14 amino acids. Germline V CDR1 and CDR2: SEHNR, FQNEAQ (reference sequence). V lost 5 bases to trimming and J lost 7 bases; unmatched junction nucleotides: 8. The CDR3 bases are TGTGCCAGCAGCGCCCAGGGGGTATCGCAGCCCCAGCATTTT. The encoded protein is CASSAQGVSQPQHF.

This clonotype showed up many times. This chain joins TRBV7-9 and TRBJ2-7; 7 nucleotides line up with TRBD1. V trimming: 6 bases; J trimming: 2 bases; junction bases outside the gene matches: 16. Looked up from germline, CDR1 is SEHNR and CDR2 is FQNEAQ (reference sequence). The CDR3 runs to 17 residues. The CDR3 DNA is TGTGCCAGCAGTTCCCCAATCGACAGGGCTTTTACCTACGAGCAGTACTTC. Amino acid sequence: CASSSPIDRAFTYEQYF.

This clonotype was detected ten times or more. This sequence joins TRBV5-5 and TRBJ2-1; TRBD2 aligns across 9 bases. The CDR3 is made up of 16 amino acids. Unmatched junction bases numbered 6, after V lost 1 base and J lost 4 bases. Germline CDR1 SGHKS, CDR2 YYEKEE (reference sequence). This CDR3 reads CASSLSLAGQYNEQFF. CDR3 in DNA: TGTGCCAGCAGCTTGTCGCTAGCGGGACAATACAATGAGCAGTTCTTC.

In its sample, this clonotype was seen a few times. This chain connects TRBV20-1 to TRBJ1-2; D unclear. The germline V and J ends were trimmed by 3 bases and 3 bases, with 8 bases remaining between them. CDR3 size: 12 residues. Germline V gives CDR1 DFQATT, CDR2 SNEGSKA (reference sequence). The CDR3 region has the DNA TGCAGTGCTAGGGAGACTGACTATGGCTACACCTTC. It translates to CSARETDYGYTF.